The rows below give T cell receptor beta chains drawn from one sample of a study of blood T cell repertoires in COVID-19. The data were produced by immunoSEQ multiplex PCR, yet TCRdb's version contains in-frame clones alone and is incomplete. The sample holds 95,000 to 100,000 clones; about nine tenths are singletons and the top ten take 17%. The sequenced sample was peripheral blood. The origin of the receptors is a man in his fifties with acute or convalescent COVID-19. Both conserved end residues are part of each CDR3. The D gene is left open where the match is weak. Not every row has a clone size; where given, it reads once, few, many or a size class.

D	V	J	size	DNA	CDR3
.	TRBV5-5	TRBJ1-5	.	TGTGCCAGCAGCGTGGACAGCTATAGCAATCAGCCCCAGCATTTT	CASSVDSYSNQPQHF
TRBD2	TRBV5-4	TRBJ2-3	.	TGTGCCAGCAGGTATAGCGGGGGGGCAGATACGCAGTATTTT	CASRYSGGADTQYF
.	TRBV4-3	TRBJ2-7	once	TGCGCCAGCAGCCAGGCCCATAATACCGGTCCCGGGAAGCAGTACTTC	CASSQAHNTGPGKQYF
TRBD1	TRBV30	TRBJ1-5	.	TGTGCCTGGAGTCAGGGGGCTGGGAATCAGCCCCAGCATTTT	CAWSQGAGNQPQHF
TRBD1	TRBV19	TRBJ1-6	.	TGTGCCAGCAGAGACAGGGGAGGTTCACCCCTCCACTTT	CASRDRGGSPLHF
.	TRBV6-2/TRBV6-3	TRBJ2-4	once	TGTGCCAGCAGCCCCTGGGAGGTCGATGCCAAAAACATTCAGTACTTC	CASSPWEVDAKNIQYF
TRBD1	TRBV28	TRBJ1-5	.	TGTGCCAGCAGGGCTGGATCTTCCGGGACAGGGAGGTGGAGCAATCAGCCCCAGCATTTT	CASRAGSSGTGRWSNQPQHF
TRBD2	TRBV14	TRBJ2-3	.	TGTGCCAGCAGATTAGGGTCTGAGCGGGGGGGCGAAAAACGGTATTTT	CASRLGSERGGEKRYF
TRBD2	TRBV7-9	TRBJ2-1	.	TGTGCCAGCAGCTTCCGCCCAGCGGGGGGGTGGAATGAGCAGTTCTTC	CASSFRPAGGWNEQFF
.	TRBV20-1	TRBJ2-1	few	TGCAGTGCTAGTATGGTGATTGGTGTCGGTGAGCAGTTCTTC	CSASMVIGVGEQFF
.	TRBV28	TRBJ1-1	.	TGTGCCAGCAGCCGCAGGACAGCCCTGAGCACTGAAGCTTTCTTT	CASSRRTALSTEAFF
TRBD1	TRBV19	TRBJ1-2	.	TGTGCCAGTAGTATGGGGGACAGGGGTTATGGCTACACCTTC	CASSMGDRGYGYTF
.	TRBV5-1	TRBJ2-2	.	TGCGCCAGCAGCTTGGAGGGGGGGGCCGGGGAGCTGTTTTTT	CASSLEGGAGELFF
TRBD1	TRBV6-2/TRBV6-3	TRBJ1-5	.	TGTGCCAGCAGTTACTCGACAGGGGGGAATCAGCCCCAGCATTTT	CASSYSTGGNQPQHF
TRBD1	TRBV2	TRBJ2-1	.	TGTGCCAGCAGGAGGGGTCGGGGACAGGCCTACAATGAGCAGTTCTTC	CASRRGRGQAYNEQFF
.	TRBV12-3/TRBV12-4	TRBJ2-5	.	TGTGCCAGCAGACAAGACAGGTGGGAGACCCAGTACTTC	CASRQDRWETQYF
.	TRBV12-3/TRBV12-4	TRBJ2-7	.	TGTGCCAGCAGTTTGGTACTCAACGAGCAGTACTTC	CASSLVLNEQYF
TRBD1	TRBV2	TRBJ2-1	.	TGTGCCAGCAGGGTGGATACAGGGGTTAATGAGCAGTTCTTC	CASRVDTGVNEQFF
.	TRBV28	TRBJ1-6	.	TGTGCCAGCAGTTTAATGTGGGGGGGACAAGATCTATCACCCCTCCACTTT	CASSLMWGGQDLSPLHF
TRBD1	TRBV5-5	TRBJ2-7	.	TGTGCCAGCAGCTTGACAGGGGACGAGCAGTACTTC	CASSLTGDEQYF
TRBD1	TRBV19	TRBJ2-7	few	TGTGCCAGTAGTGTCGGGACAGGGGCGCCCGGCGAGCAGTACTTC	CASSVGTGAPGEQYF
.	TRBV3-1/TRBV3-2	TRBJ1-5	.	TGTGCCAGCAGACGGAAGGGGGGAGGGGAGGGAAATCAGCCCCAGCATTTT	CASRRKGGGEGNQPQHF
TRBD2	TRBV18	TRBJ2-7	.	TGTGCCAGCTCACCTGACGGGGGGGCCTCCTACGAGCAGTACTTC	CASSPDGGASYEQYF
.	TRBV12-1	TRBJ2-7	.	TGTGCCAGCAGCTCCCCTCGGAGGCCCTACGAGCAGTACTTC	CASSSPRRPYEQYF
.	TRBV11-3	TRBJ2-7	.	TGTGCCAGCAGCTTGGGGACATACGGATACGAGCAGTACTTC	CASSLGTYGYEQYF
TRBD1	TRBV19	TRBJ1-1	.	TGTGCCAGTAGTCCCAGCTTAGGGACAGGGGGGGAAACTGAAGCTTTCTTT	CASSPSLGTGGETEAFF
.	TRBV7-2	TRBJ2-7	.	TGTGCCAGCAGCTATGACAGTTACGAGCAGTACTTC	CASSYDSYEQYF
TRBD1	TRBV10-3	TRBJ1-2	.	TGTGCCATCAGTGGACAGGGGAAGAACTATGGCTACACCTTC	CAISGQGKNYGYTF
TRBD1	TRBV5-1	TRBJ2-7	.	TGCGCCAGCAGCCCCGGGGACAGGGCCGGGGAGCAGTACTTC	CASSPGDRAGEQYF
TRBD2	TRBV10-3	TRBJ2-3	.	TGTGCCATCAGTGAGTGGACTAGCGGGGGGGGGAGCACAGATACGCAGTATTTT	CAISEWTSGGGSTDTQYF
TRBD1	TRBV24-1	TRBJ2-5	.	TGTGCCACCAGTGACCCGGGACAGGGGACCCAGTACTTC	CATSDPGQGTQYF
TRBD2	TRBV11-3	TRBJ2-1	.	TGTGCCAGCAGCGCCTCTCTAGCGGGGGGTAATGAGCAGTTCTTC	CASSASLAGGNEQFF
.	TRBV15	TRBJ2-7	.	TGTGCCACCAGCAAAACAAGGGGCGGCTACGAGCAGTACTTC	CATSKTRGGYEQYF
TRBD2	TRBV15	TRBJ2-1	once	TGTGCCACCAGCAGAGCGCGGACTAGCCGGAGCAATGAGCAGTTCTTC	CATSRARTSRSNEQFF
TRBD2	TRBV9	TRBJ2-3	medium-sized	TGTGCCAGCAGCGTAGATTGGACGGGGGGGCTTGGAGATACGCAGTATTTT	CASSVDWTGGLGDTQYF
.	TRBV27	TRBJ1-4	.	TGTGCCAGCAGTAACCGGGAGGGAAAACTGTTTTTT	CASSNREGKLFF
.	TRBV19	TRBJ2-7	few	TGTGCCAGTAGTTTCGCGGGGTGGATCTACGAGCAGTACTTC	CASSFAGWIYEQYF
.	TRBV25-1	TRBJ1-2	.	TGTGCCAGCAGTGATAGCAACTATGGCTACACCTTC	CASSDSNYGYTF
TRBD2	TRBV10-1	TRBJ2-2	.	TGCGCCACAAACCCGGGGGGGCGTAATGCCGGGGAGCTGTTTTTT	CATNPGGRNAGELFF
TRBD1	TRBV19	TRBJ2-7	.	TGTGCCAGTAAGTTACAGGGGGAAAGAGAGCAGTACTTC	CASKLQGEREQYF
.	TRBV12-3/TRBV12-4	TRBJ1-2	few	TGTGCCAGCACTTTGGGAGGGTATGGCTACACCTTC	CASTLGGYGYTF
TRBD2	TRBV7-2	TRBJ2-5	.	TGTGCCAGCAGCCCCCGGACTAGCGGGGGTGGTGAGACCCAGTACTTC	CASSPRTSGGGETQYF
TRBD1	TRBV19	TRBJ1-1	.	TGTGCCAGTAGTAAAAGACAGGGAGGAGGCACTGAAGCTTTCTTT	CASSKRQGGGTEAFF
.	TRBV11-2	TRBJ2-7	few	TGTGCCAGCAGCTTAGTGGGGCGCGAGCAGTACTTC	CASSLVGREQYF
.	TRBV4-1	TRBJ1-3	.	TGCGCCAGCAGCCAAGAGTCGCAGGGAAGCAGAAACACCATATATTTT	CASSQESQGSRNTIYF
.	TRBV12-3/TRBV12-4	TRBJ2-1	.	TGTGCCAGCAGTTTAGTCGGCAATGAGCAGTTCTTC	CASSLVGNEQFF
.	TRBV7-9	TRBJ2-1	.	TGTGCCAGCAGCCTAGCTAGCAACAATGAGCAGTTCTTC	CASSLASNNEQFF
TRBD2	TRBV27	TRBJ2-3	once	TGTGCCAGCGTGGCTAGCGGGGGCACAGATACGCAGTATTTT	CASVASGGTDTQYF
TRBD1	TRBV4-3	TRBJ1-2	.	TGCGCCAGCAGCGGCGGACAGGGGTCTAACTATGGCTACACCTTC	CASSGGQGSNYGYTF
.	TRBV6-1	TRBJ1-1	.	TGTGCCAGCAGTGAGGAGTGGCACAGGGCTAACACTGAAGCTTTCTTT	CASSEEWHRANTEAFF
TRBD1	TRBV15	TRBJ1-1	.	TGTGCCACCAGCAGACCGTACAGGGGGAACACTGAAGCTTTCTTT	CATSRPYRGNTEAFF
.	TRBV28	TRBJ1-6	once	TGTGCCAGCAGTGTAATACGGGGTAATTCACCCCTCCACTTT	CASSVIRGNSPLHF
.	TRBV19	TRBJ1-2	.	TGTGCCACCTCGACAGTTAACTATGGCTACACCTTC	CATSTVNYGYTF
.	TRBV14	TRBJ2-5	.	TGTGCCAGCAGCCAAGATTGGGCCCCAGAGACCCAGTACTTC	CASSQDWAPETQYF
.	TRBV6-5	TRBJ2-1	.	TGTGCCAGCACCTCTAATACAGGGCTACATGAGCAGTTCTTC	CASTSNTGLHEQFF
.	TRBV10-2	TRBJ2-7	.	TGCGCCAGCAGTGAGAGGTCAGGGGTGGGCAGCGTCTACGAGCAGTACTTC	CASSERSGVGSVYEQYF
.	TRBV11-3	TRBJ1-2	.	TGTGCCAGCAGCGCAGGGGAAGTGGCCGGCTACACCTTC	CASSAGEVAGYTF
.	TRBV7-2	TRBJ2-3	.	TGTGCCAGCAGCGCCAATGGAGGGACTAGCACAGATACGCAGTATTTT	CASSANGGTSTDTQYF
.	TRBV6-5	TRBJ1-1	.	TGTGCCAGCAGACTCCGACAGGAACTGAACACTGAAGCTTTCTTT	CASRLRQELNTEAFF